The next 20 T cell receptor beta chains were all read from a single sample in a study of blood T cell repertoires in COVID-19. Here immunoSEQ multiplex PCR was the method, and the copy in TCRdb shows in-frame clones only, minus some. The sample includes 110,000 to 150,000 clones, approximately 84% of them seen just once. Input material: peripheral blood. These TCRs come from a human donor in a cohort sampled during active COVID-19.

The rearrangement uses TRBV7-2 and TRBJ1-1, with no clear D. Germline-derived CDR1 and CDR2 are SGHTA and FQGNSA. The CDR3 is 13 amino acids. V was clipped by 2 bases and J by 1 base, with 5 bases between them. The CDR3 is CASSLQENTEAFF. The CDR3 DNA is TGTGCCAGCAGCTTACAGGAGAACACTGAAGCTTTCTTT.

The CDR3 bases are TGCGCCAGCACCACGCGGGTGGGTTCGGGTGAAAAACTGTTTTTT. It is translated as CASTTRVGSGEKLFF. V and J are TRBV5-1 and TRBJ1-4; no clear D. The CDR3 totals 15 residues. The germline CDR1 and CDR2 sequences are SGHRS and YFSETQ. V was clipped by 6 bases and J by 7 bases, with 19 bases between them.

The rearrangement uses TRBV27 and TRBJ1-1, with 11 positions matching TRBD1. The V gene's germline CDR1 is MNHEY and CDR2 SMNVEV (reference sequence). The junction had 18 bases not matched to a gene; V was cut back by 11 bases and J by 4 bases. The CDR3 contains 17 residues. Here the CDR3 reads CASRKKDRGPTGTEAFF. The CDR3 DNA sequence: TGTGCCTCACGGAAAAAGGACAGGGGGCCCACGGGCACTGAAGCTTTCTTT.

This clone was seen only a few times. Here the CDR3 DNA reads TGCGCCAGCAGCCAGGCTACAGGGGGAAACTATGGCTACACCTTC. This sequence encodes CASSQATGGNYGYTF. The chain couples TRBV4-1 to TRBJ1-2; 8 nucleotides line up with TRBD1. The CDR3 spans 15 residues. J was trimmed by 2 bases and V by 3 bases; bases with no gene match: 5. Germline V CDR1 and CDR2: MGHRA, YSYEKL.

The rearrangement uses TRBV5-1 and TRBJ2-1, with 8 bases lining up with TRBD2. Germline CDR1 is SGHRS and CDR2 is YFSETQ. The CDR3 is 16 residues long. V trimming: 4 bases; J trimming: 5 bases; junction bases outside the gene matches: 11. The CDR3 loop reads CASSVQLADIDNEQFF. For the CDR3, the DNA is TGCGCCAGCAGCGTACAACTAGCGGATATCGACAATGAGCAGTTCTTC.

The chain is built from TRBV2 and TRBJ2-2; weak D call: TRBD2 (5 bases). The germline V gene encodes CDR1 SNHLY and CDR2 FYNNEI. Trimming removed 9 bases at V and 5 bases at J, with 13 bases between. CDR3 size: 13 residues. CDR3 in DNA: TGTGCCAGTGCTTTACGGGGAACCGGGGAGCTGTTTTTT. Its protein product is CASALRGTGELFF.

The chain combines TRBV27 with TRBJ2-7; 11 bases are shared with TRBD1. After removal of 5 bases from V and 5 bases from J, the junction contained 11 bases not matched to a gene. This CDR3 region has 16 residues. The germline gives CDR1 MNHEY, CDR2 SMNVEV (reference sequence). The CDR3 sequence: CASSTYRGTGGNEQYF. The CDR3 bases are TGTGCCAGCAGTACCTACCGGGGGACAGGGGGGAACGAGCAGTACTTC.

V gene TRBV3-1 (or the pseudogene TRBV3-2) combines with J gene TRBJ2-7; TRBD2 matches at 11 bases. Germline values: CDR1 LGHDT, CDR2 YNNKEL (reference sequence). The CDR3 is made up of 15 amino acids. The junction had 6 bases not matched to a gene; V was cut back by 6 bases and J by 2 bases. DNA for the CDR3: TGTGCCAGCAGACGGACTAGCGGGCGACCCTACGAGCAGTACTTC. It specifies CASRRTSGRPYEQYF.

The gene calls are TRBV27 and TRBJ2-7; D may be TRBD1 (5 bases). This CDR3 has 14 amino acids. Trimming removed 5 bases from V and 0 bases from J, with 11 bases in between. Germline V lookup: CDR1 MNHEY, CDR2 SMNVEV (reference sequence). In DNA form, the CDR3 reads TGTGCCAGCAGTCCACGACAGACCTCCTACGAGCAGTACTTC. It is translated as CASSPRQTSYEQYF.

For the CDR3, the DNA is TGCGCCAGCAGTGAGAGTGGGCGGGGGGCCTACAATGAGCAGTTCTTC. Its translation: CASSESGRGAYNEQFF. The rearrangement joins TRBV10-2 to TRBJ2-1, with TRBD2 identical over 8 bases. V lost 2 bases to trimming and J lost 2 bases; unmatched junction nucleotides: 5. The CDR3 length is 16 residues. Germline assignment: CDR1 WSHSY and CDR2 SAAADI.

This clone was picked up one time. The chain is built from TRBV5-4 and TRBJ2-5; D is possibly TRBD2 (5 bases). The germline V gene has CDR1 SGHNT and CDR2 YYREEE (reference sequence). The CDR3 runs to 13 residues. V was cut by 1 base and J by 5 bases, with 9 bases left in between. The CDR3 spells CASSLTSRETQYF. CDR3 sequence (DNA): TGTGCCAGCAGCTTGACTAGTCGGGAGACCCAGTACTTC. Variable domain in full (rest from reference TRBV5-4 and TRBJ2-5): ETGVTQSPTHLIKTRGQQVTLRCSSQSGHNTVSWYQQALGQGPQFIFQYYREEENGRGNFPPRFSGLQFPNYSSELNVNALELDDSALYLCASSLTSRETQYFGPGTRLLVL.

The V gene is TRBV27, the J gene TRBJ2-3; TRBD2 agrees at 9 bases. This CDR3 is built from 15 residues. Germline values: CDR1 MNHEY, CDR2 SMNVEV (reference sequence). V lost 4 bases, J lost 7 bases, and 9 bases stayed unmatched. The CDR3 nucleotides are TGTGCCAGCAGTTCCCTAGCGGGGAGGATGAATACGCAGTATTTT. This encodes CASSSLAGRMNTQYF.

This clone has more than one count but fewer than ten. The chain uses TRBV27 and TRBJ2-2, with D hard to call. Germline CDR1 is MNHEY and CDR2 is SMNVEV (reference sequence). The ends were cut back, 3 bases at V and 5 bases at J, with 4 bases in the middle. The CDR3 runs to 12 residues. Here the CDR3 DNA reads TGTGCCAGCAGTTTCCGGACCGGGGAGCTGTTTTTT. Its protein is CASSFRTGELFF.

The chain recombines TRBV20-1 with TRBJ1-1; D is uncertain. The germline CDR1 and CDR2 sequences are DFQATT and SNEGSKA (reference sequence). This CDR3 is 11 amino acids long. The DNA for the CDR3 is TGCACTCCCTCCCCCGGGACTGAAGCTTTCTTT. Encoded protein: CTPSPGTEAFF.

In its sample, this clone was seen once. This sequence joins TRBV28 and TRBJ1-1; no clear D. V shed 8 bases and J shed 3 bases, with 13 bases lying between them. The CDR3 has 13 residues. Germline V lookup: CDR1 MDHEN, CDR2 SYDVKM. The CDR3 region is CASLIRTDTEAFF. DNA for the CDR3: TGTGCCAGCTTGATACGCACAGACACTGAAGCTTTCTTT.

V and J are TRBV27 and TRBJ1-5; possible D gene TRBD1, 6 bases. The CDR3 covers 15 residues. Germline CDR1 and CDR2: MNHEY and SMNVEV (reference sequence). Deletions cut 6 bases from V and 4 bases from J, with 16 bases between. Here the CDR3 DNA reads TGTGCCAGCAGGCTTCAGGGGTACGGGAATCAGCCCCAGCATTTT. It is translated as CASRLQGYGNQPQHF.

This clone is a singleton in its sample. The CDR3 protein is CASSSRYQDGNTIYF. The CDR3 DNA reads TGTGCCAGTAGTTCGCGATACCAGGATGGAAACACCATATATTTT. This rearrangement joins TRBV19 to TRBJ1-3; D remains unclear. Germline values: CDR1 LNHDA, CDR2 SQIVND (reference sequence). CDR3 length equals 15 residues. V dropped 5 bases and J dropped 3 bases, with 14 bases sitting between them.

The chain has TRBV2 and TRBJ2-5, with TRBD1 matching 12 bases. This CDR3 comprises 15 residues. Germline assignment: CDR1 SNHLY and CDR2 FYNNEI. J gave up 7 bases and V 6 bases, and 9 bases lay outside the gene matches. The CDR3 spells CASRAGQGAFGTQYF. The CDR3 DNA reads as TGTGCCAGCAGGGCGGGACAGGGGGCGTTCGGGACCCAGTACTTC.

The chain joins TRBV11-2 to TRBJ2-1, with D possibly matching TRBD1 (6 bases). This CDR3 is built from 15 residues. The V end lost 1 base, the J end lost 13 bases, and 20 bases lay between the germline ends. Germline V lookup: CDR1 SGHAT, CDR2 FQNNGV. The CDR3 sequence: CASSLGRRQDGGQFF. CDR3 DNA: TGTGCCAGCAGCTTAGGGCGCAGACAGGATGGGGGTCAGTTCTTC.

The genes are TRBV5-1 and TRBJ2-5; 14 bases agree with TRBD2. Unmatched junction bases numbered 10, after V lost 4 bases and J lost 2 bases. This CDR3 region has 18 residues. CDR1 is SGHRS and CDR2 is YFSETQ in the germline V gene. CDR3 region: CASSHGLAGGFGQETQYF. The CDR3 nucleotides read TGCGCCAGCAGCCACGGACTAGCGGGGGGCTTCGGGCAAGAGACCCAGTACTTC.